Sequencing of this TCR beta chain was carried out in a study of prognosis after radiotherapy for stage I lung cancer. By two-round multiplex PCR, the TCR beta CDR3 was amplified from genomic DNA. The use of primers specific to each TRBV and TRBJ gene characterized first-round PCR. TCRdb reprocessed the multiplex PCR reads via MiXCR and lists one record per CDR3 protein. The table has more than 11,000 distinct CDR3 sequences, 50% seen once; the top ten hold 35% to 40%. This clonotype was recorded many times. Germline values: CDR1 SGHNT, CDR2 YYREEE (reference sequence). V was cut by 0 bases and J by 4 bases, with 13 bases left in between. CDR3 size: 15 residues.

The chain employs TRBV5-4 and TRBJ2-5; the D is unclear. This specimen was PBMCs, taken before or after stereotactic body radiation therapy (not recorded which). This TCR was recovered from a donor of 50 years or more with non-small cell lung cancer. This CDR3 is CASSLDNTLGETQYF. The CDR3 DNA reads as TGTGCCAGCAGCTTGGATAACACACTTGGAGAGACCCAGTACTTC.